Shown below are 10 T cell receptor beta chains from a single sample sequenced in a study of blood T cells in healthy people across ages (dated by TCRdb to about 2015). The library was built by means of 5' RACE. Sequenced using an Illumina HiSeq 2500. A second roughly 6 to 12 cycle PCR used a sample-barcoded 5' primer and a J-beta primer mix. TCRdb cleaned the public reads at Q25 with fastp, built clones with MiXCR and kept in-frame beta chains. Every distinct CDR3 protein forms one entry, paired with its most common genes and DNA. In this sample the table shows hundreds of thousands of distinct CDR3 sequences, 55% to 65% of which occur a single time. 25% to 35% of the sample comes from the top ten. Sequencing was performed on blood. Source of these receptors: a man aged 25 to 40 in good health.

This clonotype was detected a few times. The chain uses TRBV5-1 and TRBJ2-7, with D maybe TRBD1 (6 bases). V was cut by 1 base and J by 7 bases, with 15 bases left in between. Germline assignment: CDR1 SGHRS and CDR2 YFSETQ. CDR3 length: 14 amino acids. CDR3 sequence (DNA): TGCGCCAGCAGCTTGTCGCTGGGGGCAAGAGAGCAGTACTTC. Translated: CASSLSLGAREQYF.

This chain uses TRBV10-3 with TRBJ2-7; D may be TRBD1 (5 bases). Germline CDR1 ENHRY, CDR2 SYGVKD. CDR3 size: 13 residues. Trimming cost V 6 bases and J 0 bases, with 9 bases left between them. CDR3 residues: CAIRTDSSYEQYF. DNA of the CDR3: TGTGCCATCAGAACAGACAGCTCCTACGAGCAGTACTTC.

The chain couples TRBV12-3 or TRBV12-4 to TRBJ2-7, with D possibly TRBD2 on 7 matching bases. The CDR3 is made up of 14 amino acids. V was clipped by 6 bases and J by 6 bases, with 18 bases between them. CDR3 bases: TGTGCCAGCAGGCCCACAGGGAGGGCGGGCGAGCAGTACTTC. Translated: CASRPTGRAGEQYF.

The chain employs TRBV30 and TRBJ2-5; D is uncertain. The CDR3 spans 14 residues. V lost 5 bases to trimming and J lost 1 base, with 14 bases between them. CDR1 is GTSNPN and CDR2 is SVGIG in the germline V gene (reference sequence). CDR3 loop: CAWSDSRLQETQYF. CDR3 coding DNA: TGTGCCTGGTCCGATTCGCGACTCCAAGAGACCCAGTACTTC. Using reference TRBV30 and TRBJ2-5 for the parts outside the CDR3, the full variable domain is SQTIHQWPATLVQPVGSPLSLECTVEGTSNPNLYWYRQAAGRGLQLLFYSVGIGQISSEVPQNLSASRPQDRQFILSSKKLLLSDSGFYLCAWSDSRLQETQYFGPGTRLLVL.

This chain connects TRBV18 to TRBJ1-2, with D possibly being TRBD1 (5 bases). Trimming left V 10 bases short and J 7 bases short, with 22 bases between. The CDR3 has 14 residues. Germline loops: CDR1 KGHSH, CDR2 LQKENI. The CDR3 region is CATLEGLRQSGYTF. The CDR3 DNA follows: TGTGCCACCCTGGAGGGACTCCGGCAGTCTGGCTACACCTTC.

This chain uses TRBV7-3 with TRBJ2-1, with 9 bases lining up with TRBD2. The CDR3 is made up of 18 amino acids. With 1 base clipped from V and 2 bases from J, the junction kept 9 bases outside the gene matches. Germline-derived CDR1 and CDR2 are SGHTA and FQGTGA. DNA of the CDR3: TGTGCCAGCAGCTTAAACGCCTTCGGGACTAGCCCCTACAATGAGCAGTTCTTC. The encoded protein is CASSLNAFGTSPYNEQFF.

The table lists this clonotype with a few counts. The V and J genes are TRBV12-3 or TRBV12-4 and TRBJ2-1, with D perhaps TRBD1 or TRBD2 (6 bases each). CDR3 length: 15 residues. Between the trimmed V and J ends, which lost 3 bases and 2 bases, there was a span of 11 bases. Here the CDR3 DNA reads TGTGCCAGCAGTTTCTCAGGGGAGGCCTACAATGAGCAGTTCTTC. Translated, it gives CASSFSGEAYNEQFF.

The CDR3 sequence is CASSLPQAGDETQYF. The CDR3 nucleotides read TGTGCCAGCAGTTTACCCCAGGCCGGGGACGAGACCCAGTACTTC. The rearrangement joins TRBV12-3 or TRBV12-4 to TRBJ2-5; D assignment may be TRBD1 or TRBD2 (5 bases each). V was pared by 2 bases and J by 5 bases, with 15 bases between. This CDR3 has 15 amino acids.

The table lists this clonotype with a few counts. The chain employs TRBV29-1 and TRBJ2-7; possible D gene TRBD2, 5 bases. The V gene lost 6 bases and the J gene lost 3 bases, with 9 bases spanning the gap. CDR1 and CDR2 (germline): SQVTM, ANQGSEA. The CDR3 contains 11 residues. CDR3 nucleotide sequence: TGCAGCGTGCTCGCGGGCTACGAGCAGTACTTC. Amino acid sequence: CSVLAGYEQYF.

This clonotype appeared a single time. The chain carries TRBV6-4 and TRBJ2-1; possibly TRBD2 for D (7 bases). Between the trimmed V and J ends, which lost 3 bases and 8 bases, there was a span of 14 bases. This CDR3 comprises 14 residues. CDR1 and CDR2 from the germline V gene are MRHNA and SNTAGT. The CDR3 here is CASSEVGGAHEQFF. DNA of the CDR3: TGTGCCAGCAGTGAGGTAGGGGGGGCGCATGAGCAGTTCTTC.